The text below deals with one T cell receptor beta chain. Its specificity is unknown. This entry comes from a study of radiotherapy plus CTLA-4 blockade in lung cancer. Study details: There were objective responses in over 15% of patients, and 31% had disease control.

Assay: immunoSEQ multiplex PCR; the TCRdb copy retains only in-frame clones and omits some. The sample includes more than 75,000 clones, under 85% of them seen just once. The V end was cut by 10 bases, the J end by 4 bases, with 19 bases between. CDR3 length equals 14 residues. Germline loops: CDR1 LNHDA, CDR2 SQIVND (reference sequence). Whole-study findings and limits: Early blood T cell clone changes and increased post-radiation serum interferon-beta were reportedly the strongest response predictors.

Focal radiation plus CTLA-4 blockade with ipilimumab was administered to patients who had chemo-refractory metastatic non-small-cell lung cancer. This sequence was found in a human donor with non-small cell lung cancer who had a partial response to radiotherapy plus ipilimumab. Some clones in this sample may be carry-over from other donors' samples. The sample in question was peripheral blood, obtained from a patient treated with radiotherapy plus ipilimumab. J is TRBJ1-2 and V is TRBV19; D unclear. DNA of the CDR3: TGTGCCACAACCGACACGTACCCTACCTATGGCTACACCTTC. Protein sequence: CATTDTYPTYGYTF.